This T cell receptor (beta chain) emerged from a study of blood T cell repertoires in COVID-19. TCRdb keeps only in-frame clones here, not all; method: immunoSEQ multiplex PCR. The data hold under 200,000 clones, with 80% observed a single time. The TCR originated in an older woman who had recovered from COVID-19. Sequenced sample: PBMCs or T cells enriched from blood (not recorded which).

CDR3 sequence: CASSDQGALFDQPQHF. CDR3 sequence (DNA): TGTGCCAGCAGTGACCAGGGGGCTCTTTTTGATCAGCCCCAGCATTTT. This chain connects TRBV2 to TRBJ1-5; 8 bases are shared with TRBD1. The germline CDR1 and CDR2 sequences are SNHLY and FYNNEI. Losses at the gene ends were 3 bases for V and 5 bases for J; bases not matched to a gene: 9. This CDR3 is 16 amino acids long.